The 10 T cell receptor beta chains in this list originate from one sample, sequenced in a study of cytomegalovirus exposure and HLA in healthy donors. Use of 60 Vbeta and 13 Jbeta primers characterized the PCR. The protocol was immunoSEQ multiplex PCR, while the TCRdb copy is restricted to in-frame clones and leaves out a portion. The sample carries around 180,000 clones, more than 65% recorded once. The sample taken for sequencing was PBMCs. Receptors originate from a woman between 25 and 40 years old in good health and CMV-seropositive.

The rearrangement joins TRBV5-1 to TRBJ1-2; 7 bases are shared with TRBD1. This CDR3 is built from 15 residues. V trimming: 4 bases; J trimming: 2 bases; junction bases outside the gene matches: 8. Germline CDR1 and CDR2: SGHRS and YFSETQ. The chain's CDR3 is CASSSRDSLNYGYTF. The CDR3, as DNA: TGCGCCAGCAGCAGTCGGGACAGCCTAAACTATGGCTACACCTTC.

The CDR3 region has the DNA TGTGCCAGCAGTTTTCCCACCGCACTCCTCTATGGCTACACCTTC. Translation gives CASSFPTALLYGYTF. The J gene is TRBJ1-2, the V gene TRBV28; D gene unclear. This CDR3 has 15 residues. Germline assignment: CDR1 MDHEN and CDR2 SYDVKM. Deletions cut 3 bases from V and 4 bases from J, with 15 bases between.

The rearrangement uses TRBV7-2 and TRBJ2-7; D gene unclear. The CDR3 loop spans 14 amino acids. Per the germline V gene, CDR1 is SGHTA and CDR2 is FQGNSA. V lost 1 base to trimming and J lost 5 bases, with 12 bases between them. CDR3 loop: CASSLVSSNHEQYF. The CDR3 bases are TGTGCCAGCAGCTTAGTTAGTAGTAACCACGAGCAGTACTTC.

V and J are TRBV2 and TRBJ1-5; perhaps TRBD1 as D (6 bases). Trimming cost V 4 bases and J 2 bases, with 9 bases left between them. Germline CDR1 is SNHLY and CDR2 is FYNNEI. CDR3 length: 14 amino acids. The CDR3 spells CASSVAGGNQPQHF. The DNA for the CDR3 is TGTGCCAGCAGTGTGGCAGGGGGCAATCAGCCCCAGCATTTT.

The chain is built from TRBV6-1 and TRBJ1-1; tentatively, D is TRBD1 (6 bases). The V end was cut by 6 bases, the J end by 1 base, with 9 bases between. The CDR3 is made up of 13 amino acids. Germline V gene lookup returns CDR1 MNHNS and CDR2 SASEGT. The CDR3 sequence: CASSQQGNTEAFF. CDR3 in DNA: TGTGCCAGCAGCCAACAGGGGAACACTGAAGCTTTCTTT.

The chain recombines TRBV6-6 with TRBJ1-2; D gene uncertain. Germline assignment: CDR1 MNHNY and CDR2 SVGAGI (reference sequence). V lost 2 bases to trimming and J lost 2 bases, with 15 bases between them. CDR3 size: 16 residues. CDR3: CASSYVASIGNYGYTF. CDR3 nucleotide sequence: TGTGCCAGCAGTTACGTGGCATCTATCGGGAACTATGGCTACACCTTC.

V gene TRBV7-8 combines with J gene TRBJ2-1, with D possibly TRBD1 on 5 matching bases. Germline CDR1 reads SGHVS; CDR2 reads FQNEAQ. Trimming shortened V by 6 bases and J by 3 bases, and 9 bases separated the two germline ends. CDR3 length: 13 residues. CDR3 sequence: CASRPDSYNEQFF. For the CDR3, the DNA is TGTGCCAGCAGACCCGACAGCTACAATGAGCAGTTCTTC.

The V gene is TRBV19, the J gene TRBJ2-1; 8 bases agree with TRBD2. With V trimmed by 3 bases and J by 6 bases, 10 bases remained unmatched. CDR1 is LNHDA and CDR2 is SQIVND in the germline V gene (reference sequence). CDR3 length: 16 residues. The CDR3 nucleotides read TGTGCCAGTAGTATCCCCTTTGCGGGAGGTCGCAATGAGCAGTTCTTC. Amino acids: CASSIPFAGGRNEQFF.

The chain employs TRBV29-1 and TRBJ2-1; 10 bases are shared with TRBD2. After removal of 4 bases from V and 5 bases from J, the junction contained 23 bases not matched to a gene. The CDR3 runs 20 residues. CDR1 is SQVTM and CDR2 is ANQGSEA in the germline V gene. For the CDR3, the DNA is TGCAGCGTTGTGGTCCGCCGAGGTTATTATGGACTAGCGGAGAACAATGAGCAGTTCTTC. This translates into CSVVVRRGYYGLAENNEQFF.

This chain connects TRBV6-6 to TRBJ1-2, with a weak D call TRBD1 (5 bases). This CDR3 is built from 14 residues. The V gene's germline CDR1 is MNHNY and CDR2 SVGAGI (reference sequence). The V end lost 2 bases, the J end lost 8 bases, and 15 bases lay between the germline ends. CDR3 sequence: CASSYPSQGRGYTF. CDR3 sequence (DNA): TGTGCCAGCAGTTACCCCTCGCAGGGCAGGGGCTACACCTTC.